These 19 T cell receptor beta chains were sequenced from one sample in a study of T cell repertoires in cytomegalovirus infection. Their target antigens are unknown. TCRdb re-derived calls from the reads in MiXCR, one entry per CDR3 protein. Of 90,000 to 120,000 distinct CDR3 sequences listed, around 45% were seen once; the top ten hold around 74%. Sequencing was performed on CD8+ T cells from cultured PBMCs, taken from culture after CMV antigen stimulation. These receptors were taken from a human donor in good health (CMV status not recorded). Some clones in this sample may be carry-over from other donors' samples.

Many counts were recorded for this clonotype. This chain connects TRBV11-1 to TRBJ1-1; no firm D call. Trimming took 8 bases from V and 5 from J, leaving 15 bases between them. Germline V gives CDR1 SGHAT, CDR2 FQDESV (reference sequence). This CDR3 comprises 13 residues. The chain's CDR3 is CASGYTFETEAFF. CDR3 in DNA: TGTGCCAGCGGTTATACATTTGAAACTGAAGCTTTCTTT.

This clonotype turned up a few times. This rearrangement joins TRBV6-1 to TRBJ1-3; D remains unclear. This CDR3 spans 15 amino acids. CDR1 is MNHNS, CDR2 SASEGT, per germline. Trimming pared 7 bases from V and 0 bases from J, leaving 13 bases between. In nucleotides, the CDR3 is TGTGCCAGCAAATCCCTTGGCCCCTCTGGAAACACCATATATTTT. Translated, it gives CASKSLGPSGNTIYF.

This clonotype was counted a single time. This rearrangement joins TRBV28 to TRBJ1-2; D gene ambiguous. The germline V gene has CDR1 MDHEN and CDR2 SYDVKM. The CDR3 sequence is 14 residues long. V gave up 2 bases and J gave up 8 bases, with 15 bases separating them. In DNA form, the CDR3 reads TGTGCCAGCAGTTTAACCGGTCTGGCAAAGGGCTACACCTTC. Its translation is CASSLTGLAKGYTF.

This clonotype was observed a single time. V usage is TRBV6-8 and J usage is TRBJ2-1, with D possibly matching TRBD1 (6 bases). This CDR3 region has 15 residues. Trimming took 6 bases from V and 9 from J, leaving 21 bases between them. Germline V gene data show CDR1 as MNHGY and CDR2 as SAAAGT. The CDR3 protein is CASRFTGFAYTEQFF. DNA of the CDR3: TGTGCCAGCAGATTCACAGGGTTTGCGTATACTGAGCAGTTCTTC.

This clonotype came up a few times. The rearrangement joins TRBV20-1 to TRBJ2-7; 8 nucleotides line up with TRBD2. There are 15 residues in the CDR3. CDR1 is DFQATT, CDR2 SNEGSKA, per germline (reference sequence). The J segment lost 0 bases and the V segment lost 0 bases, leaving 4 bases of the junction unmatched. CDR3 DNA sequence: TGCAGTGCTAGAGAATTAGCGGGAAGCTCCTACGAGCAGTACTTC. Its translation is CSARELAGSSYEQYF.

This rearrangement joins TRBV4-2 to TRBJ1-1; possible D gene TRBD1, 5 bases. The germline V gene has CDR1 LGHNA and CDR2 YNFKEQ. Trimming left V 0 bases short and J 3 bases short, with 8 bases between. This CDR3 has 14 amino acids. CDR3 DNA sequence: TGTGCCAGCAGCCAAGATCCGGGGGACACTGAAGCTTTCTTT. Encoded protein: CASSQDPGDTEAFF.

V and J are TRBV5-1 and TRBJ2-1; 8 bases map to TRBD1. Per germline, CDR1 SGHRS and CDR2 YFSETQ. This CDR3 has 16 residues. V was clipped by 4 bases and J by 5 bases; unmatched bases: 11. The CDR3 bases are TGCGCCAGCAGCCCGGAGGGGTCAGGGGGCCACAATGAGCAGTTCTTC. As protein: CASSPEGSGGHNEQFF.

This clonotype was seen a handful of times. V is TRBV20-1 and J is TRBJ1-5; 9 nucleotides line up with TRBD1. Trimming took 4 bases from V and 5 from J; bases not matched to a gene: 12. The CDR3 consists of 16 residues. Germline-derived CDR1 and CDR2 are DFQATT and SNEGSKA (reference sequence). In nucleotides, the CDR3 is TGCAGTGCTACAGACCGAACAGGGGGCGCGGATCAGCCCCAGCATTTT. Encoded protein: CSATDRTGGADQPQHF.

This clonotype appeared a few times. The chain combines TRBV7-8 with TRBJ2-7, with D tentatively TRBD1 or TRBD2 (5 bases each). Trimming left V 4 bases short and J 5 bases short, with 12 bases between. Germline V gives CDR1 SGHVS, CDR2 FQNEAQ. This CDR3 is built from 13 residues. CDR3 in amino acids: CASSSSGTHEQYF. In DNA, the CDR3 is TGTGCCAGCAGCTCCTCCGGGACCCACGAGCAGTACTTC. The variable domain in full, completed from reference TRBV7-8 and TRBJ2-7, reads GAGVSQSPRYKVAKRGQDVALRCDPISGHVSLFWYQQALGQGPEFLTYFQNEAQLDKSGLPSDRFFAERPEGSVSTLKIQRTQQEDSAVYLCASSSSGTHEQYFGPGTRLTVT.

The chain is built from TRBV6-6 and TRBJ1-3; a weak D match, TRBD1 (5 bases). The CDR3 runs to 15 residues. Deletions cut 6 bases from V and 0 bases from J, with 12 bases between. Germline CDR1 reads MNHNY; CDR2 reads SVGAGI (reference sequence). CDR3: CASRERQRSGNTIYF. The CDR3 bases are TGTGCCAGCAGGGAAAGACAGCGCTCTGGAAACACCATATATTTT.

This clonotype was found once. The CDR3 nucleotides read TGTGCCAGCAGCTCCGACAGGGACAGGGGGGTGTACAATGAGCAGTTCTTC. Translating gives CASSSDRDRGVYNEQFF. This sequence joins TRBV7-8 and TRBJ2-1, with TRBD1 identical over 11 bases. Germline V gene lookup returns CDR1 SGHVS and CDR2 FQNEAQ. CDR3 length: 17 amino acids. The trim removed 4 bases at V and 4 bases at J, leaving 9 bases unmatched.

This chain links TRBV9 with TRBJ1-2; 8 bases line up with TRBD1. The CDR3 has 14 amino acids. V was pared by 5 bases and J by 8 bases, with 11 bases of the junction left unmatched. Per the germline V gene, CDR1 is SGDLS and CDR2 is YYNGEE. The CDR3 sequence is CASRPEGGTGGYTF. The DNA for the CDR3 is TGTGCCAGCAGACCAGAGGGGGGGACAGGCGGCTACACCTTC. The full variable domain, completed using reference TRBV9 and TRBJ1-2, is DSGVTQTPKHLITATGQRVTLRCSPRSGDLSVYWYQQSLDQGLQFLIQYYNGEERAKGNILERFSAQQFPDLHSELNLSSLELGDSALYFCASRPEGGTGGYTFGSGTRLTVV.

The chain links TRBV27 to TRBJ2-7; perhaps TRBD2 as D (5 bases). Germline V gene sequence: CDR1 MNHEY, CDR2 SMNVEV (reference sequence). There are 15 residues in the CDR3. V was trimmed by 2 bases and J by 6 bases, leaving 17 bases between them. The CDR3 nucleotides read TGTGCCAGCAGTTTAGGAGCGGACCTCCGTCGCGAGCAGTACTTC. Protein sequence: CASSLGADLRREQYF.

The CDR3 sequence: CASSFLQDYEQYF. CDR3 sequence (DNA): TGTGCCAGCAGCTTTTTACAGGACTACGAGCAGTACTTC. The chain joins TRBV5-4 to TRBJ2-7, with D perhaps TRBD1 (5 bases). CDR3 size: 13 residues. V was pared by 2 bases and J by 3 bases, with 9 bases between. Germline V gives CDR1 SGHNT, CDR2 YYREEE (reference sequence).

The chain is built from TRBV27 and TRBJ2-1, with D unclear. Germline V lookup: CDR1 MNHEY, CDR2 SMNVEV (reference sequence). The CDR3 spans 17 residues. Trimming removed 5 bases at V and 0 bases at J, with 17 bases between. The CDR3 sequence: CASSPFNIPSSYNEQFF. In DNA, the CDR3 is TGTGCCAGCAGTCCGTTCAATATACCCAGCTCCTACAATGAGCAGTTCTTC.

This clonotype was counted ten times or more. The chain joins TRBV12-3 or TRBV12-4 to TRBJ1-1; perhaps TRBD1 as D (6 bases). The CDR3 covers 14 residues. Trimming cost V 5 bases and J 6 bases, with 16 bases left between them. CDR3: CASSLLQGRAEAFF. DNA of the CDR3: TGTGCCAGCAGTCTATTACAGGGTAGAGCTGAAGCTTTCTTT.

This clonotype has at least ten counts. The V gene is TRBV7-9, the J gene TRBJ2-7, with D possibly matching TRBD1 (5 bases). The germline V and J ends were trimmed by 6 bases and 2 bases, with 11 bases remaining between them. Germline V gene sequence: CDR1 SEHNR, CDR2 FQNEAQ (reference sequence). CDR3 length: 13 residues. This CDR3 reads CASSSRATYEQYF. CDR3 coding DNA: TGTGCCAGCAGTTCCAGGGCAACCTACGAGCAGTACTTC. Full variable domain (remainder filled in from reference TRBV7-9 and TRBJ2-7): DTGVSQNPRHKITKRGQNVTFRCDPISEHNRLYWYRQTLGQGPEFLTYFQNEAQLEKSRLLSDRFSAERPKGSFSTLEIQRTEQGDSAMYLCASSSRATYEQYFGPGTRLTVT.

The CDR3 DNA sequence: TGTGCCAGCAGCCGCGGGGGGGCAAGCACAGATACGCAGTATTTT. It is translated as CASSRGGASTDTQYF. J is TRBJ2-3 and V is TRBV7-7, with 9 bases matching TRBD2. Germline CDR1 SSHAT, CDR2 FNYEAQ (reference sequence). Trimming at V came to 5 bases and at J to 0 bases, leaving 3 bases not matched to a gene. CDR3 length: 15 amino acids. Drawing the rest from reference TRBV7-7 and TRBJ2-3, the complete variable domain is GAGVSQSPRYKVTKRGQDVTLRCDPISSHATLYWYQQALGQGPEFLTYFNYEAQPDKSGLPSDRFSAERPEGSISTLTIQRTEQRDSAMYRCASSRGGASTDTQYFGPGTRLTVL.

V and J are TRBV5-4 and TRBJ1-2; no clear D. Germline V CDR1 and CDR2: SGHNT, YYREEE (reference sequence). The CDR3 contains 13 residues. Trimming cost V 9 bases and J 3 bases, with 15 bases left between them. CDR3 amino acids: CATRDMIDYGYTF. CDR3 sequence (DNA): TGTGCCACACGAGATATGATCGACTATGGCTACACCTTC.